This TCR beta chain is drawn from a study of T cell responses to AZD1222 COVID-19 vaccine. Study-level findings and limits: Seropositive at baseline were only a handful of AZD1222 recipients. Spike-specific TCR depth and breadth grew after two AZD1222 doses. Repertoire sampling happened only post peak T cell response.

Using immunoSEQ multiplex PCR, the repertoire was profiled, and TCRdb retains in-frame clones only, with some absent. The sample has about 69,000 clones, approximately 87% seen once. CDR1 is SGHDN, CDR2 FVKESK, per germline. Trimming took 4 bases from V and 2 from J, leaving 17 bases between them. The CDR3 runs to 16 residues. On this clone: Its target is not known.

Sequencing was performed on peripheral blood, taken 28 days after the second AZD1222 dose. The sequence came from an adult who received the AZD1222 COVID-19 vaccine. The V call is TRBV14, the J call TRBJ2-5; tentatively, D is TRBD1 or TRBD2 (5 bases each). DNA for the CDR3: TGTGCCAGCAGCCTGGGGGTAATTCTTGGGCAAGAGACCCAGTACTTC. It translates to CASSLGVILGQETQYF.